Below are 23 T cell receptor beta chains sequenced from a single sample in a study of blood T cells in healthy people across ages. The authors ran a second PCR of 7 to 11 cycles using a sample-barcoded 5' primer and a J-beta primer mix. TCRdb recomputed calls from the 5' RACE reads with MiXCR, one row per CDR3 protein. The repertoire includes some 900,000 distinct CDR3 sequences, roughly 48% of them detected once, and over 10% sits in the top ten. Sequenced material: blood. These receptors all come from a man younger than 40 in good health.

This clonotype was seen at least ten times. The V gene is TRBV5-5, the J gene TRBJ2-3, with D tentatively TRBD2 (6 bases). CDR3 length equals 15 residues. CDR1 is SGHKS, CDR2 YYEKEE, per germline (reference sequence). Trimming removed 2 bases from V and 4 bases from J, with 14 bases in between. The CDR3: CASSFPLGDSDTQYF. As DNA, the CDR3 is TGTGCCAGCAGCTTCCCCCTGGGGGACTCAGATACGCAGTATTTT.

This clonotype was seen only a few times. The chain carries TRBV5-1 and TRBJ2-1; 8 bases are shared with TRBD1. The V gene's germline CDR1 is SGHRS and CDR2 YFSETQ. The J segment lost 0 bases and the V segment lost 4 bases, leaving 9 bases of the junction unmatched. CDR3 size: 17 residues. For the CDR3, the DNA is TGCGCCAGCAGCCACGACAGGGGCCGGACCTCCTACAATGAGCAGTTCTTC. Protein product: CASSHDRGRTSYNEQFF.

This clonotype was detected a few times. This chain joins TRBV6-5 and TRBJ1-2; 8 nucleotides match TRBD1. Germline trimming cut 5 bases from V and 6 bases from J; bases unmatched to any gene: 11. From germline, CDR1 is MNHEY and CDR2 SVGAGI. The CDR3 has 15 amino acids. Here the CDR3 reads CASSPTGTGPNGYTF. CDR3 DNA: TGTGCCAGCAGTCCTACCGGGACAGGACCCAATGGCTACACCTTC.

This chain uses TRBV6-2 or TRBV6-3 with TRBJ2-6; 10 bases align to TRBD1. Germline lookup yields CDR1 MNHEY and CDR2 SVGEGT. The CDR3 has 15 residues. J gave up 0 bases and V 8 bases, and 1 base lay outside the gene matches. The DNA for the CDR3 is TGTGCCAGCCGGACAGGGGGCTCTGGGGCCAACGTCCTGACTTTC. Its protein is CASRTGGSGANVLTF.

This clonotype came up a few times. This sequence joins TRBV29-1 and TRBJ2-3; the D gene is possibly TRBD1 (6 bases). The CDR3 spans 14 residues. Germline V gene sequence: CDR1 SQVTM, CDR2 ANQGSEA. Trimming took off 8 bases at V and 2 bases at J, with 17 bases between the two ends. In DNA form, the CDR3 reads TGCAGCTCTTCATGGGGGCTTAACACAGATACGCAGTATTTT. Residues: CSSSWGLNTDTQYF.

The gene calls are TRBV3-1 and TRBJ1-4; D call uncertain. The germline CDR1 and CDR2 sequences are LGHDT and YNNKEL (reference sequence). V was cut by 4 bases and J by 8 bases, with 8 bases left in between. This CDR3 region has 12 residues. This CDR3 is CASSRSREKLFF. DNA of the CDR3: TGTGCCAGCAGCCGATCCAGGGAAAAACTGTTTTTT.

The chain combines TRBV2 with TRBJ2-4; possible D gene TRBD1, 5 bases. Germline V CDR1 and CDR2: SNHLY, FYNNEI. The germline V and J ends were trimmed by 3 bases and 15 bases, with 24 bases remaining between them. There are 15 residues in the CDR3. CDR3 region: CASSEAGKTSYERYF. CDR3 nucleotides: TGTGCCAGCAGTGAGGCAGGGAAGACCTCCTACGAGCGGTACTTC.

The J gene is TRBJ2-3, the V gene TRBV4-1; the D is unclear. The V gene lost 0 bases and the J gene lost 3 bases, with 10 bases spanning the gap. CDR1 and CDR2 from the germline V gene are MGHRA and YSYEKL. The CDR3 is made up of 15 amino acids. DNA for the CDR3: TGCGCCAGCAGCCAAGATTGGAAAGCTACAGATACGCAGTATTTT. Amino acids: CASSQDWKATDTQYF.

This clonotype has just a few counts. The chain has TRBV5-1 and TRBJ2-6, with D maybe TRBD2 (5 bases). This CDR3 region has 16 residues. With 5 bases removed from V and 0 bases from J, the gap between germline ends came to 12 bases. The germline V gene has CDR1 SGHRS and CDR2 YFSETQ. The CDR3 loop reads CASSVEGLSGANVLTF. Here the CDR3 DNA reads TGCGCCAGCAGTGTTGAGGGTCTCTCTGGGGCCAACGTCCTGACTTTC.

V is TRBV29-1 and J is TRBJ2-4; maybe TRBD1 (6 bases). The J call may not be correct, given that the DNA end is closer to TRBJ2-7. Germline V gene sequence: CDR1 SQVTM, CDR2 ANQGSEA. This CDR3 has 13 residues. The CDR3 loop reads CSVEDRGSYEQYF. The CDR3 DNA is TGCAGCGTTGAAGACAGGGGATCCTACGAGCAGTACTTC.

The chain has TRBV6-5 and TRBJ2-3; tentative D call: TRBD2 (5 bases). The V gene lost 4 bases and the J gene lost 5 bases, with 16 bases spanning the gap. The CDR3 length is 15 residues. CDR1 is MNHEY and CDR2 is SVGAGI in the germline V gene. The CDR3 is CASSSYSSGEDTQYF. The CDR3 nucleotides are TGTGCCAGCAGTTCGTACTCGTCCGGGGAAGATACGCAGTATTTT.

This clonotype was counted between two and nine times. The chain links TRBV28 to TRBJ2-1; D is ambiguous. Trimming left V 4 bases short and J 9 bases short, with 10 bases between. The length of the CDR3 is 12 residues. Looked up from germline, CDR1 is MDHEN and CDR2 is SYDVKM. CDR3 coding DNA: TGTGCCAGCAGTTCCCGGGTGGCTGAGCAGTTCTTC. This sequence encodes CASSSRVAEQFF.

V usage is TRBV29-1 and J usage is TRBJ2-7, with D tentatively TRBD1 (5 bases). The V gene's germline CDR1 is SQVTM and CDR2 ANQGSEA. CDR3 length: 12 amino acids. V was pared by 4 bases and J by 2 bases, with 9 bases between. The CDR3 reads CSVGGGPYEQYF. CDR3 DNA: TGCAGCGTTGGGGGCGGACCCTACGAGCAGTACTTC.

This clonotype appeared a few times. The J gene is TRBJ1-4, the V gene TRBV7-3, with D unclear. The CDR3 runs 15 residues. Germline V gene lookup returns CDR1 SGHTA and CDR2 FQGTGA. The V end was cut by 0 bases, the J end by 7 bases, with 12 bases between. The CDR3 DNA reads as TGTGCCAGCAGCTTAACTGGGGAAGTAGGTGAAAAACTGTTTTTT. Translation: CASSLTGEVGEKLFF.

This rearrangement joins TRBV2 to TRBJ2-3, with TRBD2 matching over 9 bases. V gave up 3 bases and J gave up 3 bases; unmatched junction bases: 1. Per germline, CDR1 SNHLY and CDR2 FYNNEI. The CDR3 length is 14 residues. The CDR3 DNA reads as TGTGCCAGCAGTGAGCTAGCGGGGACAGATACGCAGTATTTT. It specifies CASSELAGTDTQYF.

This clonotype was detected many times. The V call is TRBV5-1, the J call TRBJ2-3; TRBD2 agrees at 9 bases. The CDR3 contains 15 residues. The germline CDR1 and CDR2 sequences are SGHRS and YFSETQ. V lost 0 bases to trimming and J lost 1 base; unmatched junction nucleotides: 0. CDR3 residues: CASSLGTSGTDTQYF. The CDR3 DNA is TGCGCCAGCAGCTTGGGGACTAGCGGCACAGATACGCAGTATTTT.

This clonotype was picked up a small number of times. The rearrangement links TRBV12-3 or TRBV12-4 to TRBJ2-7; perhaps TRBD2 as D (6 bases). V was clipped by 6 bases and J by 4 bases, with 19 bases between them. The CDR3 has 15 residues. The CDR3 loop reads CASRRSGDGRYEQYF. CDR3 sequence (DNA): TGTGCCAGCAGACGATCGGGGGACGGAAGATACGAGCAGTACTTC.

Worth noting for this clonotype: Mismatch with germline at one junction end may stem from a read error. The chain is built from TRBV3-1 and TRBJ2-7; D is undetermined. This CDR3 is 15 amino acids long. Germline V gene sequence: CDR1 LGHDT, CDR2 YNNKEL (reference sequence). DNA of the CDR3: TGTGCCAGCAGTTCTACACGGAAACAAGCCTACGTGCAGTACTTC. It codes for CASSSTRKQAYVQYF.

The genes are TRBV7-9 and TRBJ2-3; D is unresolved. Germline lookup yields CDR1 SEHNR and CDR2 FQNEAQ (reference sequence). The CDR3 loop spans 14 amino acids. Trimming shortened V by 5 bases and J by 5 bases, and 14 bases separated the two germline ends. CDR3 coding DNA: TGTGCCAGCAGCATACTCCCGGCTAGAGATACGCAGTATTTT. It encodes CASSILPARDTQYF.

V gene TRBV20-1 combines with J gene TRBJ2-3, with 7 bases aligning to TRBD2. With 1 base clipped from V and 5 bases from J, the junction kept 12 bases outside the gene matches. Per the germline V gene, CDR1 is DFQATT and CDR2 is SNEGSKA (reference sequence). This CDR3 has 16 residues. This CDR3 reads CSARVLASGVEDTQYF. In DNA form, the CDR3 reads TGCAGTGCTAGAGTTTTGGCCAGCGGGGTAGAAGATACGCAGTATTTT.

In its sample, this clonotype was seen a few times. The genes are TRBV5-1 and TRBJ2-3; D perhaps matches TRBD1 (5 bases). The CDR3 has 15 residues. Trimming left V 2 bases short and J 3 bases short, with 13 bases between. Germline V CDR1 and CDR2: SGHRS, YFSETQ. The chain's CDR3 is CASSFVAGMTDTQYF. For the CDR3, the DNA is TGCGCCAGCAGCTTTGTGGCAGGGATGACAGATACGCAGTATTTT.

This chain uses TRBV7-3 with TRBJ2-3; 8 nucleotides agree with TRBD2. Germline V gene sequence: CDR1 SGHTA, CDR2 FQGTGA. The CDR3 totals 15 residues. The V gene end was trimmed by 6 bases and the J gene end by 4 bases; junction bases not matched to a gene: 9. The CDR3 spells CASRLTGGASDTQYF. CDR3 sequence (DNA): TGTGCCAGCAGACTGACGGGGGGGGCCTCAGATACGCAGTATTTT.

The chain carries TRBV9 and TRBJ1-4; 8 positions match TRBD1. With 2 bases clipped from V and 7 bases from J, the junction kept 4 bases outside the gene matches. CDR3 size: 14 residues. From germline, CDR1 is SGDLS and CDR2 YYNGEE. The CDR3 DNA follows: TGTGCCAGCAGCGTGGGACAGGATCGTGAAAAACTGTTTTTT. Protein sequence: CASSVGQDREKLFF.